This TCR beta chain comes out of a study of cytomegalovirus exposure and HLA in healthy donors. CDR3 length: 15 amino acids. The junction had 1 base not matched to a gene; V was cut back by 1 base and J by 7 bases. Germline-derived CDR1 and CDR2 are SNHLY and FYNNEI. Note on this clone: Its target is unknown.

Study observations and caveats: The listing of fewer than 200 TCR beta chains classed them as cytomegalovirus-associated. Clonal expansion, a later analysis showed, was greater in HLA-associated TCR beta chains than in equally common others. By HLA locus, TCR association rates varied in a later analysis, with DRB1 showing the most and HLA-C the fewest.

Primers included in the PCR were 60 Vbeta and 13 Jbeta primers. The table came from immunoSEQ multiplex PCR; TCRdb's copy has only in-frame clones and leaves some out. The sample contains approximately 160,000 clones, 75% to 80% of which appear only once. The chain employs TRBV2 and TRBJ2-1, with 13 bases lining up with TRBD2. The TCR sequence derives from a male donor in good health and CMV-seronegative. Sequencing was carried out using PBMCs. In DNA, the CDR3 is TGTGCCAGCAGTGAAGGACTAGCGGGGGGAAATGAGCAGTTCTTC. It is translated as CASSEGLAGGNEQFF. The whole variable domain, remainder taken from reference TRBV2 and TRBJ2-1, is EPEVTQTPSHQVTQMGQEVILRCVPISNHLYFYWYRQILGQKVEFLVSFYNNEISEKSEIFDDQFSVERPDGSNFTLKIRSTKLEDSAMYFCASSEGLAGGNEQFFGPGTRLTVL.